Below, 17 T cell receptor beta chains from the same sample are listed, as sequenced in a study of blood T cells in healthy people across ages. A sample-barcoded 5' primer and a J-beta primer mix were used in a second PCR of about 6 to 12 cycles. TCRdb reanalysed the 5' RACE reads using MiXCR and keeps one entry per CDR3 protein. This sample has over 1,300,000 distinct CDR3 sequences; 59% occur once, and the top ten carry about 6.3%. Sequencing used blood. The receptors were sampled from a man younger than 35 in good health.

The chain combines TRBV6-2 or TRBV6-3 with TRBJ2-7; TRBD1 aligns across 7 bases. Germline CDR1 and CDR2: MNHEY and SVGEGT. CDR3 length equals 13 residues. V lost 7 bases to trimming and J lost 2 bases; unmatched junction nucleotides: 5. CDR3 loop: CASTDRRAYEQYF. CDR3 nucleotide sequence: TGTGCCAGCACGGACAGGAGAGCCTACGAGCAGTACTTC.

The chain recombines TRBV10-3 with TRBJ2-1; 10 bases line up with TRBD2. Germline V lookup: CDR1 ENHRY, CDR2 SYGVKD. This CDR3 is 17 amino acids long. Trimming took 4 bases from V and 2 from J; bases not matched to a gene: 8. The chain's CDR3 is CAISVGGLAETYNEQFF. The DNA of the CDR3 is TGTGCCATCAGTGTTGGTGGACTAGCGGAGACCTACAATGAGCAGTTCTTC.

The chain employs TRBV12-3 or TRBV12-4 and TRBJ2-7; D gene uncertain. Trimming left V 5 bases short and J 10 bases short, with 21 bases between. The CDR3 runs to 14 residues. CDR3 region: CASSTLPGPTPQYF. The CDR3 DNA is TGTGCCAGCAGTACGCTGCCGGGCCCTACCCCCCAGTACTTC.

This clonotype was observed once. The V gene is TRBV20-1, the J gene TRBJ2-7; 11 positions match TRBD2. V lost 6 bases to trimming and J lost 0 bases; unmatched junction nucleotides: 10. The CDR3 is made up of 16 amino acids. CDR1 is DFQATT and CDR2 is SNEGSKA in the germline V gene (reference sequence). The CDR3, as DNA: TGCAGTGCGGCTGGGGCTAGCGGGGGGCACTCCTACGAGCAGTACTTC. It translates to CSAAGASGGHSYEQYF.

The CDR3: CASSLDAERRAQYF. CDR3 nucleotides: TGTGCCAGCAGCTTAGACGCAGAGCGGAGGGCCCAGTACTTC. The genes are TRBV7-2 and TRBJ2-5; tentatively, D is TRBD2 (6 bases). V was cut by 1 base and J by 9 bases, with 15 bases left in between. The CDR3 has 14 amino acids. Germline CDR1 reads SGHTA; CDR2 reads FQGNSA.

The chain is built from TRBV5-1 and TRBJ1-6; TRBD1 matches 7 bases. CDR3 size: 17 residues. V lost 4 bases, J lost 5 bases, and 12 bases stayed unmatched. CDR1 is SGHRS, CDR2 YFSETQ, per germline. This chain's CDR3 is CASSLYPGQIDNSPLHF. The CDR3 nucleotides read TGCGCCAGCAGCCTGTATCCGGGACAGATAGATAATTCACCCCTCCACTTT.

The V call is TRBV7-2, the J call TRBJ2-4, with 13 bases aligning to TRBD2. Gene TRBJ2-7 matches the end of the DNA better, so the J call may be wrong. This CDR3 has 16 residues. Germline V gene data show CDR1 as SGHTA and CDR2 as FQGNSA. CDR3 nucleotide sequence: TGTGCCAGCAGCTCCCCGACTAGCGGGAGGCCCTACGAGCAGTACTTC. Translation: CASSSPTSGRPYEQYF.

This chain joins TRBV20-1 and TRBJ2-7, with unresolved D. The CDR3 has 16 residues. Trimming cost V 3 bases and J 3 bases, with 21 bases left between them. Germline values: CDR1 DFQATT, CDR2 SNEGSKA (reference sequence). This CDR3 is CSASEAEGRPDYEQYF. CDR3 nucleotides: TGCAGTGCTAGTGAGGCGGAAGGACGACCAGACTACGAGCAGTACTTC.

The CDR3: CASNQVGGQQFF. The CDR3 DNA sequence: TGTGCCAGCAACCAGGTTGGGGGTCAGCAGTTCTTC. The rearrangement uses TRBV6-2 or TRBV6-3 and TRBJ2-1; possibly TRBD1 or TRBD2 for D (5 bases each). Trimming stripped 7 bases from V and 11 bases from J, with 15 bases between. The CDR3 is made up of 12 amino acids. The germline gives CDR1 MNHEY, CDR2 SVGEGT.

This clonotype was recorded a few times. Being one base from a much bigger clone, this may be a read error. The chain carries TRBV12-3 or TRBV12-4 and TRBJ2-3; D not resolved. This CDR3 has 12 residues. The V gene lost 7 bases and the J gene lost 0 bases, with 5 bases spanning the gap. CDR3 sequence reads: CASTYSTDTQYF. CDR3 nucleotide sequence: TGTGCCAGCACTTACAGCACAGATACGCAGTATTTT.

The genes are TRBV5-1 and TRBJ2-7; a weak D match, TRBD1 (6 bases). This CDR3 is 13 amino acids long. Germline V gene lookup returns CDR1 SGHRS and CDR2 YFSETQ. Trimming took 3 bases from V and 3 from J, leaving 10 bases between them. The CDR3 protein is CASSWGHNYEQYF. In nucleotides, the CDR3 is TGCGCCAGCAGCTGGGGGCATAACTACGAGCAGTACTTC.

This clonotype appeared a single time. V and J are TRBV20-1 and TRBJ2-3; 7 nucleotides agree with TRBD1. V lost 5 bases, J lost 1 base, and 9 bases stayed unmatched. The CDR3 extends over 15 amino acids. Germline V gene lookup returns CDR1 DFQATT and CDR2 SNEGSKA (reference sequence). The CDR3 nucleotides are TGCAGTGCTGAAAAAGGGGGCCAGGGCACAGATACGCAGTATTTT. Protein sequence: CSAEKGGQGTDTQYF.

This clonotype was observed a few times. The chain links TRBV2 to TRBJ1-4; TRBD1 might be the D (5 bases). This CDR3 region has 17 residues. Trimming cost V 4 bases and J 0 bases, with 15 bases left between them. Germline V CDR1 and CDR2: SNHLY, FYNNEI. Here the CDR3 reads CASSGRDRVATNEKLFF. In DNA form, the CDR3 reads TGTGCCAGCAGTGGACGAGACAGAGTTGCAACTAATGAAAAACTGTTTTTT.

The chain uses TRBV4-1 and TRBJ2-1; 10 nucleotides align to TRBD2. Trimming took 3 bases from V and 3 from J; bases not matched to a gene: 8. Germline CDR1 MGHRA, CDR2 YSYEKL. There are 17 residues in the CDR3. The DNA of the CDR3 is TGCGCCAGCAGCCACCCACTAGCGGGGTCACTCTACAATGAGCAGTTCTTC. Protein: CASSHPLAGSLYNEQFF.

This clonotype showed up just once. The V gene is TRBV7-9, the J gene TRBJ1-4; no reliable D call. The CDR3 runs to 16 residues. V was shortened by 4 bases and J by 4 bases, with 16 bases between the two germline ends. CDR1 is SEHNR, CDR2 FQNEAQ, per germline (reference sequence). CDR3 nucleotide sequence: TGTGCCAGCAGCTCCCGGTCGGGTCGGGATAATGAAAAACTGTTTTTT. Its protein is CASSSRSGRDNEKLFF.

V gene TRBV12-3 or TRBV12-4 combines with J gene TRBJ2-3; a possible D gene is TRBD1 (6 bases). The length of the CDR3 is 14 residues. V lost 6 bases, J lost 0 bases, and 10 bases lay in between. CDR3 sequence: CASRPGHSTDTQYF. CDR3 nucleotide sequence: TGTGCCAGCAGGCCGGGACATAGCACAGATACGCAGTATTTT.

The CDR3 sequence is CASSRGTLVFWDEQFF. The CDR3 DNA reads as TGTGCCAGCAGCCGCGGGACCCTCGTTTTCTGGGATGAGCAGTTCTTC. The V call is TRBV6-2 or TRBV6-3, the J call TRBJ2-1; a possible D gene is TRBD2 (6 bases). This CDR3 comprises 16 residues. Trimming took 6 bases from V and 8 from J, leaving 23 bases between them. Germline-derived CDR1 and CDR2 are MNHEY and SVGEGT.